The 10 T cell receptor beta chains below come from one sample, sequenced in a study of human T cells and chemical hapten exposure. TCRdb reanalysed the RACE reads using MiXCR and keeps one entry per CDR3 protein. The repertoire consists of roughly 150,000 distinct CDR3 sequences, with approximately 10% occurring once and the leading ten covering 1.1% to 1.5%. Sample time point: patch test 2, 6 weeks after DPC sensitization. As to treatment: therapeutic diphenylcyclopropenone sensitization with weekly scalp DPC. Sample: whole blood, taken in connection with sensitization to the hapten diphenylcyclopropenone (DPC). The receptors stem from a woman aged 50 to 65 with alopecia areata. Some clones in this sample may be carry-over from other donors' samples.

This clonotype came up many times. This chain joins TRBV11-1 and TRBJ2-6, with 7 bases lining up with TRBD1. V gave up 3 bases and J gave up 0 bases; unmatched junction bases: 5. CDR3 length: 17 residues. The V gene's germline CDR1 is SGHAT and CDR2 FQDESV (reference sequence). CDR3 sequence reads: CASSFAGGSSGANVLTF. Here the CDR3 DNA reads TGTGCCAGCAGCTTTGCAGGGGGAAGCTCTGGGGCCAACGTCCTGACTTTC.

The table lists this clonotype with a few counts. CDR3 nucleotide sequence: TGTGCTAGTGGTTTGCCGACCCGGAGGAAAGGTCAGCCCCAGCATTTT. Its translation: CASGLPTRRKGQPQHF. The rearrangement joins TRBV12-5 to TRBJ1-5; D remains ambiguous. The V end was cut by 2 bases, the J end by 6 bases, with 17 bases between. CDR1 is LGHNT and CDR2 is FRNRAP in the germline V gene. This CDR3 has 16 residues. Full variable domain (outside the CDR3, taken from reference TRBV12-5 and TRBJ1-5): DARVTQTPRHKVTEMGQEVTMRCQPILGHNTVFWYRQTMMQGLELLAYFRNRAPLDDSGMPKDRFSAEMPDATLATLKIQPSEPRDSAVYFCASGLPTRRKGQPQHFGDGTRLSIL.

The J gene is TRBJ2-1, the V gene TRBV27; TRBD2 might be the D (6 bases). Trimming left V 4 bases short and J 3 bases short, with 16 bases between. The germline CDR1 and CDR2 sequences are MNHEY and SMNVEV (reference sequence). The CDR3 is 16 residues long. The CDR3 loop reads CASSWTPGRGYNEQFF. In nucleotides, the CDR3 is TGTGCCAGCAGTTGGACCCCGGGGCGGGGCTACAATGAGCAGTTCTTC.

In this sample, this clonotype turned up many times. This rearrangement joins TRBV10-3 to TRBJ2-3, with 10 positions matching TRBD2. The V gene end was trimmed by 8 bases and the J gene end by 3 bases; junction bases not matched to a gene: 2. The CDR3 length is 13 residues. Germline-derived CDR1 and CDR2 are ENHRY and SYGVKD. Here the CDR3 DNA reads TGTGCCATCCAAGCGGGAGGGACAGATACGCAGTATTTT. It yields the protein CAIQAGGTDTQYF.

The chain joins TRBV19 to TRBJ2-7, with TRBD1 matching over 8 bases. The CDR3 covers 11 residues. With 6 bases clipped from V and 5 bases from J, the junction kept 0 bases outside the gene matches. CDR1 and CDR2 from the germline V gene are LNHDA and SQIVND (reference sequence). The CDR3 spells CASRQGDEQYF. The CDR3 DNA follows: TGTGCCAGTAGACAGGGGGACGAGCAGTACTTC.

The genes are TRBV29-1 and TRBJ1-1, with 7 bases that match TRBD1. V lost 5 bases, J lost 5 bases, and 5 bases stayed unmatched. Per the germline V gene, CDR1 is SQVTM and CDR2 is ANQGSEA. This CDR3 comprises 12 residues. CDR3 residues: CSVRQGRTEAFF. The CDR3 DNA reads as TGCAGCGTTCGACAGGGCCGGACTGAAGCTTTCTTT.

This clonotype was recorded many times. This chain links TRBV18 with TRBJ2-2, with D possibly TRBD2 on 6 matching bases. Per germline, CDR1 KGHSH and CDR2 LQKENI. With 3 bases removed from V and 6 bases from J, the gap between germline ends came to 8 bases. The CDR3 totals 13 residues. As DNA, the CDR3 is TGTGCCAGCTCACCTCCTAGCGCCGGGGAGCTGTTTTTT. Its protein is CASSPPSAGELFF. The full variable domain, in which reference TRBV18 and TRBJ2-2 provide the parts outside the CDR3, is NAGVMQNPRHLVRRRGQEARLRCSPMKGHSHVYWYRQLPEEGLKFMVYLQKENIIDESGMPKERFSAEFPKEGPSILRIQQVVRGDSAAYFCASSPPSAGELFFGEGSRLTVL.

This clonotype was found many times. The chain has TRBV6-5 and TRBJ2-7; TRBD2 agrees at 14 bases. The CDR3 has 16 residues. J was trimmed by 4 bases and V by 1 base; bases with no gene match: 3. CDR1 and CDR2 (germline): MNHEY, SVGAGI. This CDR3 reads CASSYLGLAGVYEQYF. The CDR3 DNA follows: TGTGCCAGCAGTTACTTGGGACTAGCGGGAGTGTACGAGCAGTACTTC.

This clonotype showed up just a few times. V usage is TRBV7-3 and J usage is TRBJ2-2, with TRBD2 matching 7 bases. V lost 5 bases to trimming and J lost 2 bases; unmatched junction nucleotides: 8. Germline V gene sequence: CDR1 SGHTA, CDR2 FQGTGA. The CDR3 sequence is 16 residues long. CDR3 sequence (DNA): TGTGCCAGCAGCCCTTCCGGGACTACAAACACCGGGGAGCTGTTTTTT. It encodes CASSPSGTTNTGELFF.

This clonotype was observed a handful of times. This chain links TRBV20-1 with TRBJ1-6; no clear D gene. The germline V gene has CDR1 DFQATT and CDR2 SNEGSKA (reference sequence). There are 13 residues in the CDR3. The V end was cut by 5 bases, the J end by 6 bases, with 11 bases between. CDR3 sequence reads: CSAGRAANSPLHF. Here the CDR3 DNA reads TGCAGTGCTGGCCGGGCTGCTAATTCACCCCTCCACTTT.